The 2 T cell receptor beta chains listed next were all sequenced from one sample in a study of beta chain features in type 1 diabetes. TCRB transcripts that were expressed got sequenced, as all of the isolated RNA had been reverse transcribed. The method was immunoSEQ multiplex PCR; TCRdb's version includes in-frame clones alone and lacks a portion of them. The table shows under 450,000 clones, with around 13% occurring only once. What was sequenced was naive CD4+ T cells from blood. These receptors came from a man aged 25-45 years in good health.

This clone came up a few times. V usage is TRBV27 and J usage is TRBJ2-7; unclear D gene. Germline V gene data show CDR1 as MNHEY and CDR2 as SMNVEV (reference sequence). The V end was cut by 5 bases, the J end by 3 bases, with 11 bases between. There are 13 residues in the CDR3. DNA of the CDR3: TGTGCCAGCAGTCCCACCGGGCGCTACGAGCAGTACGTC. As protein: CASSPTGRYEQYV.

This chain connects TRBV27 to TRBJ2-3; D gene uncertain. The germline gives CDR1 MNHEY, CDR2 SMNVEV (reference sequence). V dropped 3 bases and J dropped 0 bases, with 4 bases sitting between them. The CDR3 has 13 residues. CDR3 bases: TGTGCCAGCAGTTTCGCTAGCACAGATACGCAGTATTTT. As protein: CASSFASTDTQYF.